These 6 T cell receptor beta chains were all obtained from the same sample, sequenced in a study of T cell responses to AZD1222 COVID-19 vaccine. Repertoires were generated with immunoSEQ multiplex PCR, while TCRdb's copy carries only in-frame clones and drops some. The sample has approximately 220,000 clones; just over 90% are singletons. The specimen was peripheral blood, collected on day 0 of MenACWY control vaccination. These receptors all come from an adult in good health.

This clone has more than one count but fewer than ten. V is TRBV7-6 and J is TRBJ2-1, with D possibly being TRBD2 (6 bases). Germline V gives CDR1 SGHVS, CDR2 FNYEAQ. With 3 bases removed from V and 8 bases from J, the gap between germline ends came to 20 bases. CDR3 length: 16 residues. The CDR3: CASSLGTGLRRDEQFF. The CDR3 bases are TGTGCCAGCAGCTTGGGCACCGGGCTCAGGAGGGATGAGCAGTTCTTC.

This rearrangement joins TRBV5-1 to TRBJ2-7; possible D gene TRBD1, 6 bases. This CDR3 contains 13 residues. Trimming left V 7 bases short and J 0 bases short, with 11 bases between. Looked up from germline, CDR1 is SGHRS and CDR2 is YFSETQ. CDR3 in DNA: TGCGCCAGCTCTAGGGACAACTCCTACGAGCAGTACTTC. This codes for CASSRDNSYEQYF.

The V gene is TRBV7-2, the J gene TRBJ1-3; D possibly corresponds to TRBD1 (5 bases). The CDR3 is made up of 16 amino acids. V was clipped by 1 base and J by 2 bases, with 12 bases between them. Germline assignment: CDR1 SGHTA and CDR2 FQGNSA. The CDR3 sequence is CASSLVGQGAGNTIYF. The DNA of the CDR3 is TGTGCCAGCAGCTTAGTCGGTCAGGGAGCTGGAAACACCATATATTTT.

The rearrangement uses TRBV7-2 and TRBJ1-2, with no clear D. The CDR3 runs 14 residues. Germline V gene sequence: CDR1 SGHTA, CDR2 FQGNSA. The V end lost 2 bases, the J end lost 2 bases, and 9 bases lay between the germline ends. The CDR3 bases are TGTGCCAGCAGCTTACTATTGAGAAACTATGGCTACACCTTC. As protein: CASSLLLRNYGYTF.

This chain links TRBV5-5 with TRBJ2-7; D may be TRBD1 (6 bases). V was cut by 7 bases and J by 2 bases, with 13 bases left in between. Per the germline V gene, CDR1 is SGHKS and CDR2 is YYEKEE (reference sequence). The CDR3 loop spans 13 amino acids. This CDR3 reads CASGSGVTYEQYF. The CDR3 DNA reads as TGTGCCAGCGGCTCAGGGGTTACCTACGAGCAGTACTTC.

This chain links TRBV28 with TRBJ2-3; 10 bases line up with TRBD2. With V trimmed by 10 bases and J by 4 bases, 11 bases remained unmatched. Germline assignment: CDR1 MDHEN and CDR2 SYDVKM. The CDR3 has 15 amino acids. The CDR3 sequence is CATQRGLAGADTQYF. The CDR3 coding sequence is TGTGCCACCCAAAGAGGGCTAGCGGGGGCAGATACGCAGTATTTT.